The 3 T cell receptor beta chains below were found in one sample sequenced in a study of T cells after yellow fever vaccination. TCRdb re-called the 5' RACE reads with MiXCR, one entry per CDR3 protein. The table includes approximately 610,000 distinct CDR3 sequences, roughly a sixth detected once. Specimen: PBMCs, collected 5 to 6 days after the first yellow fever vaccination. These TCRs come from a man aged 18 to 30 who received the YFV17D yellow fever vaccine.

V and J are TRBV6-1 and TRBJ2-2; D tentatively fits TRBD1 or TRBD2 (5 bases each). Deletions cut 5 bases from V and 5 bases from J, with 12 bases between. The germline CDR1 and CDR2 sequences are MNHNS and SASEGT. The CDR3 is 14 residues long. In DNA, the CDR3 is TGTGCCAGCAGTAGGGACCTCCTTACCGGGGAGCTGTTTTTT. It is translated as CASSRDLLTGELFF.

The chain is built from TRBV4-2 and TRBJ2-1; D is unclear. The ends were cut back, 3 bases at V and 6 bases at J, with 9 bases in the middle. CDR1 LGHNA and CDR2 YNFKEQ come from the germline V gene. This CDR3 comprises 13 residues. The CDR3 protein is CASSQTRVNEQFF. The CDR3 DNA follows: TGTGCCAGCAGCCAGACAAGGGTCAATGAGCAGTTCTTC.

There are a few counts of this clonotype. The rearrangement joins TRBV4-3 to TRBJ2-3; D not resolved. Trimming took off 1 base at V and 1 base at J, with 12 bases between the two ends. Germline CDR1 LGHNA, CDR2 YSLEER. The length of the CDR3 is 16 residues. DNA for the CDR3: TGCGCCAGCAGCCAAGTTTACGGCGGTGGCACAGATACGCAGTATTTT. Translated: CASSQVYGGGTDTQYF.